The rows below give T cell receptor beta chains drawn from one sample of a study of identical twins. TCRdb independently ran MiXCR on the 5' RACE reads; one entry per CDR3 protein. This table has about 520,000 distinct CDR3 sequences, less than 25% appearing once. This sample was also put to use in a study of T cells expressing NK-cell markers.

The sequenced material came from CD4+ T cells sorted from blood. The receptors were gathered from a woman between 18 and 29 years old in good health. The CDR3 runs from the conserved cysteine through the conserved F or W. The D gene is left open where the match is weak. Clone size is shown for a subset of rows, as once, few, many or a class of expanded clone.

>TRBJ2-1|.|TRBV5-1|.
TGCGCCAGCAGCTTGGGCAGGGCAGTTGGCGGGTCCAATGAGCAGTTCTTC
CASSLGRAVGGSNEQFF
>TRBJ2-3|.|TRBV20-1|many
TGCAGTACCAATACGCATAGCGGAAGAGGGGGCACAGATACGCAGTATTTT
CSTNTHSGRGGTDTQYF
>TRBJ2-5|TRBD2|TRBV5-1|few
TGCGCCAGCAGCTTCGCGACTAGCGGGGTTCAAGAGACCCAGTACTTC
CASSFATSGVQETQYF
>TRBJ2-7|.|TRBV6-5|.
TGTGCCAGCAGTTTCCAAAGCCCACCGCACTACGAGCAGTACTTC
CASSFQSPPHYEQYF
>TRBJ2-5|.|TRBV12-3/TRBV12-4|.
TGTGCCAGCAGTTTACTTTGGTACCAAGAGACCCAGTACTTC
CASSLLWYQETQYF
>TRBJ2-5|.|TRBV20-1|few
TGCAGTGCTAGAGAGGACTTACAAGAGACCCAGTACTTC
CSAREDLQETQYF
>TRBJ1-1|.|TRBV20-1|few
TGCAGTGCTAGACAAGGTCGGGTGAACACTGAAGCTTTCTTT
CSARQGRVNTEAFF
>TRBJ2-7|.|TRBV6-1|.
TGTGCCAGCAGAGGGGTCGGGCAGCACTACGAGCAGTACTTC
CASRGVGQHYEQYF
>TRBJ2-1|TRBD2|TRBV6-5|many
TGTGCCAGCAGTTACTCGAATTCGCTAGCGGGAGTGGCTGAGCAGTTCTTC
CASSYSNSLAGVAEQFF
>TRBJ1-3|TRBD1|TRBV6-1|.
TGTGCCAGCAGGCCAGGACAGGGAGGAAACACCATATATTTT
CASRPGQGGNTIYF
>TRBJ2-3|.|TRBV24-1|.
TGTGCCACCAGTGATGGTCCAGCGGGCCTACCAAGGGGCACAGATACGCAGTATTTT
CATSDGPAGLPRGTDTQYF
>TRBJ2-1|.|TRBV7-8|.
TGTGCCAGCAGCGAAGGAAGCTCCTACAATGAGCAGTTCTTC
CASSEGSSYNEQFF
>TRBJ1-1|.|TRBV20-1|few
TGCAGTGCGACCATCCAGGGGATGAACACTGAAGCTTTCTTT
CSATIQGMNTEAFF
>TRBJ2-7|.|TRBV2|.
TGTGCCAGCAGTCAAGACGACTACGAGCAGTACTTC
CASSQDDYEQYF
>TRBJ1-1|TRBD1|TRBV4-3|.
TGCGCCAGCAGCAAAGACAGGGGCACTGAAGCTTTCTTT
CASSKDRGTEAFF
>TRBJ2-5|.|TRBV20-1|few
TGCAGTGCTAGACGGGGCAGCCGCGGGGAGACCCAGTACTTC
CSARRGSRGETQYF
>TRBJ2-4|.|TRBV6-5|few
TGTGCCAGCAGTTTATTGGGACGTGGCATTCAGTACTTC
CASSLLGRGIQYF
>TRBJ1-5|TRBD1|TRBV6-1|many
TGTGCCAGCAGGCAGGGGGCATTTCAGCCCCAGCATTTT
CASRQGAFQPQHF
>TRBJ2-3|.|TRBV20-1|few
TGCAGTGCTAGTTCCCGTCAAACTAGCACAGATACGCAGTATTTT
CSASSRQTSTDTQYF
>TRBJ1-2|.|TRBV29-1|many
TGCAGCGTTGAATTGGGCGTCGAAAGCTATGGCTACACCTTC
CSVELGVESYGYTF
>TRBJ1-6|.|TRBV7-3|few
TGTGCCAGCAGCTCGACAGGTCCCTCACCCCTCCACTTT
CASSSTGPSPLHF
>TRBJ2-5|.|TRBV12-3/TRBV12-4|few
TGTGCCAGCAATTTCGGGACTTTAAAAGAGACCCAGTACTTC
CASNFGTLKETQYF
>TRBJ2-3|.|TRBV20-1|.
TGCAGTGCTAGAGACGGACCTCTCGATACGCAGTATTTT
CSARDGPLDTQYF
>TRBJ1-2|.|TRBV5-5|.
TGTGCCAGCAATAGAGACAGTAGCTACACCTTC
CASNRDSSYTF
>TRBJ2-6|.|TRBV5-1|few
TGCGCCAGCAGCATCGCCGGGCCTGGGGCCAACGTCCTGACTTTC
CASSIAGPGANVLTF
>TRBJ2-4|.|TRBV12-3/TRBV12-4|.
TGTGCCAGCACCCCCGGCGGATTCGTTCAGTACTTC
CASTPGGFVQYF
>TRBJ1-1|.|TRBV25-1|.
TGTGCCAGCAGTGAATCCGGGGGGCTGAGGGGGAACACTGAAGCTTTCTTT
CASSESGGLRGNTEAFF
>TRBJ2-3|.|TRBV15|.
TGTGCCACCAGCAGAGAGTTTACAGATACGCAGTATTTT
CATSREFTDTQYF
>TRBJ2-1|.|TRBV3-1|.
TGTGCCAGCAGCCAAGTGCAGGGCCGGAGCTCCTACAATGAGCAGTTCTTC
CASSQVQGRSSYNEQFF
>TRBJ1-1|.|TRBV4-3|.
TGCGCCAGCAGCCAAGACCCCCGGGGTAGCACTGAAGCTTTCTTT
CASSQDPRGSTEAFF
>TRBJ2-2|.|TRBV5-1|.
TGCGCCAGCAGCTTGGACAGATCAAACACCGGGGAGCTGTTTTTT
CASSLDRSNTGELFF
>TRBJ2-3|TRBD2|TRBV20-1|few
TGCAGTGCTAGGGGCCTAGCGGGGGGCGGCCCAGATACGCAGTATTTT
CSARGLAGGGPDTQYF
>TRBJ2-1|TRBD1|TRBV6-2/TRBV6-3|.
TGTGCCAGCAGGCTCCGGGACAGGCAGTTCTTC
CASRLRDRQFF
>TRBJ2-1|TRBD2|TRBV4-2|.
TGTGCCAGCAGCCAAGACAAAGGGAGCGGGGGGGCCAACTCTGAGCAGTTCTTC
CASSQDKGSGGANSEQFF
>TRBJ2-3|.|TRBV15|few
TGTGCCACCAGCAGAGGGGGTGGGGATACGCAGTATTTT
CATSRGGGDTQYF